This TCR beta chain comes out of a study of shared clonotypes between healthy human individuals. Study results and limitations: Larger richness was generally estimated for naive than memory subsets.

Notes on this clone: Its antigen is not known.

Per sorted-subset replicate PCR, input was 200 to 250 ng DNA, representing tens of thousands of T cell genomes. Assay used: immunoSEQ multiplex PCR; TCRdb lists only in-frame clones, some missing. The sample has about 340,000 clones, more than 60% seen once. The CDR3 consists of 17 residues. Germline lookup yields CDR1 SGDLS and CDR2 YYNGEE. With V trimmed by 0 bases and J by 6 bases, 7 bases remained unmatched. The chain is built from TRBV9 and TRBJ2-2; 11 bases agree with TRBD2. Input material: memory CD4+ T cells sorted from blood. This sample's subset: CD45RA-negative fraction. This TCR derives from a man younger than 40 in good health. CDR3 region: CASSVGDVAGGSGELFF. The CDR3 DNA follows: TGTGCCAGCAGCGTAGGGGATGTAGCGGGAGGGTCCGGGGAGCTGTTTTTT.